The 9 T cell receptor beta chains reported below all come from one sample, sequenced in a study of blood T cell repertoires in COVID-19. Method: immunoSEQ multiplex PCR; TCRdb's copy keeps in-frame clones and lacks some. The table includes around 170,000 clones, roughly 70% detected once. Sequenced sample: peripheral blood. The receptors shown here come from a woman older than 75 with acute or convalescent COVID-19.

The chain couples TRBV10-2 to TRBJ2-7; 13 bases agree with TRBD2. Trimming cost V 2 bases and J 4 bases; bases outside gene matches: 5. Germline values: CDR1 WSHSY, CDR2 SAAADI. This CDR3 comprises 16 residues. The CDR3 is CASSEGLAGVSYEQYF. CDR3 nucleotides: TGCGCCAGCAGTGAGGGACTAGCGGGAGTCTCGTACGAGCAGTACTTC.

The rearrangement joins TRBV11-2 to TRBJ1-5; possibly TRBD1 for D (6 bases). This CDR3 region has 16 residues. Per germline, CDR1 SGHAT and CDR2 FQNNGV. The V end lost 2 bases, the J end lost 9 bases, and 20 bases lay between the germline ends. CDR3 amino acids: CASSLSGGAALGPQHF. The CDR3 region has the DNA TGTGCCAGCAGCTTATCGGGGGGGGCAGCCCTGGGGCCCCAGCATTTT.

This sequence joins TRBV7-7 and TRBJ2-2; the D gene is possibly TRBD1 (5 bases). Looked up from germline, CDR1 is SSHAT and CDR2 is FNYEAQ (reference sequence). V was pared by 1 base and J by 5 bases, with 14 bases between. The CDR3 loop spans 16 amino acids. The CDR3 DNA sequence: TGTGCCAGCAGCTTAGGAGGACAAAGAGTAACCGGGGAGCTGTTTTTT. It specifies CASSLGGQRVTGELFF.

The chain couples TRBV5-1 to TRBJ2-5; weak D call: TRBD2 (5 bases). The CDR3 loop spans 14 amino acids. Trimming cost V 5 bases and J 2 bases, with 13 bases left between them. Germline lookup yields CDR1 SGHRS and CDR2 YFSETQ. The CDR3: CASRGGPSQETQYF. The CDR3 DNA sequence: TGCGCCAGCAGAGGAGGACCGAGTCAAGAGACCCAGTACTTC.

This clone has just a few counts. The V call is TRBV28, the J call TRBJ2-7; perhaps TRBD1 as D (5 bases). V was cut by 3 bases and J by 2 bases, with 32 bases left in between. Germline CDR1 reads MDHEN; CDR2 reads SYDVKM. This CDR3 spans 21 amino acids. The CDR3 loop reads CASSFGFEPLTKLGATYEQYF. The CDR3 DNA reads TGTGCCAGCAGTTTCGGTTTCGAGCCCCTAACAAAATTAGGGGCAACCTACGAGCAGTACTTC.

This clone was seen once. This chain's CDR3 is CASSLVAATKETQYF. For the CDR3, the DNA is TGTGCCAGCAGCTTAGTCGCGGCGACCAAAGAGACCCAGTACTTC. The V call is TRBV11-1, the J call TRBJ2-5; D is ambiguous. The CDR3 covers 15 residues. Trimming left V 1 base short and J 3 bases short, with 12 bases between. Germline CDR1 reads SGHAT; CDR2 reads FQDESV (reference sequence).

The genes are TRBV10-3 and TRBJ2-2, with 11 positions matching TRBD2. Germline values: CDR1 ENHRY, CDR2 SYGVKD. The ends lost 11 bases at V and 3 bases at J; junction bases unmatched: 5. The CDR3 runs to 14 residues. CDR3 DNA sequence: TGTGCCGCCAATAGCGGGAGGGACACCGGGGAGCTGTTTTTT. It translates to CAANSGRDTGELFF.

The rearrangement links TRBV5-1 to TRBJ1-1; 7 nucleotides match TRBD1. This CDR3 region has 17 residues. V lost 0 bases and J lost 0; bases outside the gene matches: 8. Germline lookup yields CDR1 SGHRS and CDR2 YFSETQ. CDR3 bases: TGCGCCAGCAGCTTGGGTAGGGGGCGACAATTGAACACTGAAGCTTTCTTT. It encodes CASSLGRGRQLNTEAFF.

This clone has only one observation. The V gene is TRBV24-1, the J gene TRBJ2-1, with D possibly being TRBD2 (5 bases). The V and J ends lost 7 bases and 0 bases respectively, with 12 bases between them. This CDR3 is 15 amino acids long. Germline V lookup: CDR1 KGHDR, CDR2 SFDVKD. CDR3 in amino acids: CATRDGGGSYNEQFF. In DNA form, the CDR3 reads TGTGCCACCAGGGATGGTGGAGGCTCCTACAATGAGCAGTTCTTC.